This TCR beta chain was identified during a study of T cell changes during pregnancy in multiple sclerosis. Per germline, CDR1 LNHDA and CDR2 SQIVND (reference sequence). CDR3 size: 16 residues. After removal of 6 bases from V and 5 bases from J, the junction contained 12 bases not matched to a gene. Only in-frame clones appear in the TCRdb table, and some are missing; sequencing was by immunoSEQ multiplex PCR. The sample shows about 98,000 clones, about 92% of them seen only once. The specimen was peripheral blood, collected after pregnancy. The sequence derives from a female donor in good health, enrolled as a control in a pregnancy study. The chain links TRBV19 to TRBJ2-2, with TRBD2 matching over 7 bases. The CDR3 region has the DNA TGTGCCAGTAGCTTGGGGGGAGGGTTGGGGACCGGGGAGCTGTTTTTT. Translation gives CASSLGGGLGTGELFF.